These 20 T cell receptor beta chains came from one sample sequenced in a study of blood T cell repertoires in COVID-19. This table comes from immunoSEQ multiplex PCR, and its TCRdb copy is limited to in-frame clones, with some not included. Here the sample spans over 30,000 clones, less than 90% being singletons. The sequenced material came from peripheral blood. The receptors stem from a woman aged 55-69 years with active COVID-19.

V usage is TRBV24-1 and J usage is TRBJ1-5; D unresolved. The CDR3 sequence is 14 residues long. With 4 bases removed from V and 7 bases from J, the gap between germline ends came to 13 bases. Germline CDR1 is KGHDR and CDR2 is SFDVKD. CDR3 residues: CATSDAKSLQPQHF. The CDR3 DNA is TGTGCCACCAGTGACGCTAAGAGTTTACAGCCCCAGCATTTT.

The V gene is TRBV18, the J gene TRBJ2-7; D is possibly TRBD2 (6 bases). Trimming pared 1 base from V and 1 base from J, leaving 14 bases between. Looked up from germline, CDR1 is KGHSH and CDR2 is LQKENI. The CDR3 covers 16 residues. The CDR3 reads CASSPLQGSGSYEQYF. For the CDR3, the DNA is TGTGCCAGCTCACCACTCCAAGGAAGCGGGTCCTACGAGCAGTACTTC.

The V gene is TRBV5-1, the J gene TRBJ2-3; no clear D gene. Trimming shortened V by 1 base and J by 2 bases, and 8 bases separated the two germline ends. Germline V gene sequence: CDR1 SGHRS, CDR2 YFSETQ. This CDR3 comprises 14 residues. The CDR3 here is CASSLRQDTDTQYF. The CDR3 bases are TGCGCCAGCAGCTTGCGGCAGGACACAGATACGCAGTATTTT. Full variable domain (remainder filled in from reference TRBV5-1 and TRBJ2-3): KAGVTQTPRYLIKTRGQQVTLSCSPISGHRSVSWYQQTPGQGLQFLFEYFSETQRNKGNFPGRFSGRQFSNSRSEMNVSTLELGDSALYLCASSLRQDTDTQYFGPGTRLTVL.

V is TRBV11-2 and J is TRBJ2-7; 8 bases are a match to TRBD2. The CDR3 consists of 16 residues. Germline assignment: CDR1 SGHAT and CDR2 FQNNGV. Germline trimming cut 3 bases from V and 4 bases from J; bases unmatched to any gene: 11. The CDR3 reads CASSFQIGLARYEQYF. CDR3 coding DNA: TGTGCCAGCAGCTTTCAAATCGGACTAGCAAGATACGAGCAGTACTTC.

CDR3 coding DNA: TGCAGCGTTGGGGACTACGCCGGGGAGCTGTTTTTT. Translated, it gives CSVGDYAGELFF. The chain carries TRBV29-1 and TRBJ2-2; the match to TRBD2 covers 7 bases. The junction had 2 bases not matched to a gene; V was cut back by 4 bases and J by 6 bases. CDR3 length: 12 amino acids. Germline values: CDR1 SQVTM, CDR2 ANQGSEA.

The sample holds one count of this clone. The genes are TRBV4-1 and TRBJ2-1, with 14 bases lining up with TRBD2. V gave up 1 base and J gave up 2 bases; unmatched junction bases: 4. Looked up from germline, CDR1 is MGHRA and CDR2 is YSYEKL. The CDR3 totals 18 residues. CDR3 sequence (DNA): TGCGCCAGCAGCCAAGGACTAGCGGGAGGGCAAACCTACAATGAGCAGTTCTTC. Encoded protein: CASSQGLAGGQTYNEQFF.

The gene calls are TRBV11-2 and TRBJ2-1; 11 nucleotides align to TRBD2. The ends lost 5 bases at V and 12 bases at J; junction bases unmatched: 15. CDR1 SGHAT and CDR2 FQNNGV come from the germline V gene. The CDR3 extends over 16 amino acids. CDR3 sequence reads: CASSPTTSGISTGQFF. In DNA form, the CDR3 reads TGTGCCAGCAGCCCCACGACTAGCGGGATATCTACGGGGCAGTTCTTC.

This sequence joins TRBV7-2 and TRBJ2-7; D might be TRBD1 (5 bases). The ends were cut back, 6 bases at V and 3 bases at J, with 15 bases in the middle. Germline V lookup: CDR1 SGHTA, CDR2 FQGNSA. The CDR3 runs 14 residues. DNA for the CDR3: TGTGCCAGCAGTAAGGCGGTGCAGGGCTACGAGCAGTACTTC. This codes for CASSKAVQGYEQYF.

In its sample, this clone was seen a few times. The CDR3, as DNA: TGTGCCTGGAGTGTACGTGAGAATTCACCCCTCCACTTT. It specifies CAWSVRENSPLHF. The chain carries TRBV30 and TRBJ1-6; no reliable D call. The CDR3 covers 13 residues. Between the trimmed V and J ends, which lost 0 bases and 7 bases, there was a span of 7 bases. From germline, CDR1 is GTSNPN and CDR2 SVGIG (reference sequence).

This chain joins TRBV9 and TRBJ2-7; 12 nucleotides align to TRBD1. This CDR3 is 14 amino acids long. V gave up 3 bases and J gave up 7 bases; unmatched junction bases: 5. In germline, CDR1 is SGDLS, CDR2 YYNGEE. The CDR3 loop is CASSARDRGLEQYF. The CDR3 DNA is TGTGCCAGCAGCGCCCGGGACAGGGGGCTTGAGCAGTACTTC.

V gene TRBV5-4 combines with J gene TRBJ2-5; possibly TRBD1 for D (6 bases). The CDR3 has 14 residues. V lost 1 base, J lost 1 base, and 8 bases lay in between. The germline V gene has CDR1 SGHNT and CDR2 YYREEE (reference sequence). The CDR3 here is CASSLRGTQETQYF. The CDR3 DNA reads TGTGCCAGCAGCTTGAGGGGGACCCAAGAGACCCAGTACTTC.

The chain recombines TRBV5-4 with TRBJ2-5; D is unresolved. The CDR3 has 13 residues. Germline assignment: CDR1 SGHNT and CDR2 YYREEE (reference sequence). The V end was cut by 0 bases, the J end by 1 base, with 4 bases between. The CDR3 here is CASSLGVQETQYF. DNA of the CDR3: TGTGCCAGCAGCTTGGGAGTCCAAGAGACCCAGTACTTC.

The rearrangement joins TRBV2 to TRBJ1-2, with 8 bases that match TRBD1. Germline-derived CDR1 and CDR2 are SNHLY and FYNNEI. The CDR3 is 13 amino acids. Losses at the gene ends were 7 bases for V and 5 bases for J; bases not matched to a gene: 6. In DNA form, the CDR3 reads TGTGCCAGCACCATGACAGGGGTTTATGGCTACACCTTC. Translation: CASTMTGVYGYTF.

The V gene is TRBV28, the J gene TRBJ1-6, with TRBD1 matching over 8 bases. Germline lookup yields CDR1 MDHEN and CDR2 SYDVKM. CDR3 length equals 17 residues. The V gene end was trimmed by 6 bases and the J gene end by 5 bases; junction bases not matched to a gene: 12. CDR3 in DNA: TGTGCCAGCAGAAGAAACCTTGGGACAGGCAATAATTCACCCCTCCACTTT. As protein: CASRRNLGTGNNSPLHF.

J is TRBJ1-5 and V is TRBV3-1 (or the pseudogene TRBV3-2); D is unresolved. Trimming took 1 base from V and 13 from J, leaving 11 bases between them. The CDR3 consists of 12 residues. CDR1 and CDR2 from the germline V gene are LGHDT and YNNKEL (reference sequence). DNA for the CDR3: TGTGCCAGCAGCCAAGGCCAGACGACACAGCATTTT. This gives the protein CASSQGQTTQHF.

This clone was observed a handful of times. The chain employs TRBV7-4 and TRBJ1-5, with a possible D match to TRBD1 (6 bases). Trimming left V 4 bases short and J 0 bases short, with 13 bases between. Germline V CDR1 and CDR2: SGHVT, SQSDAQ. This CDR3 spans 16 amino acids. CDR3 DNA: TGTGCCAGCAGCTCAGACACAGGGTATAGCAATCAGCCCCAGCATTTT. It specifies CASSSDTGYSNQPQHF. The full variable domain, completed using reference TRBV7-4 and TRBJ1-5, is GAGVSQSPRYKVAKRGRDVALRCDSISGHVTLYWYRQTLGQGSEVLTYSQSDAQRDKSGRPSGRFSAERPERSVSTLKIQRTEQGDSAVYLCASSSDTGYSNQPQHFGDGTRLSIL.

The chain employs TRBV7-8 and TRBJ2-7, with D possibly TRBD1 on 5 matching bases. The CDR3 runs 16 residues. Between the trimmed V and J ends, which lost 5 bases and 4 bases, there was a span of 21 bases. Germline CDR1 reads SGHVS; CDR2 reads FQNEAQ. The CDR3 region is CASSQSPTDSSYEQYF. CDR3 DNA sequence: TGTGCCAGCAGCCAATCCCCGACAGACAGCTCTTACGAGCAGTACTTC.

The gene calls are TRBV7-9 and TRBJ2-1; D is perhaps TRBD1 (5 bases). The CDR3 totals 15 residues. Germline V gives CDR1 SEHNR, CDR2 FQNEAQ (reference sequence). Deletions cut 3 bases from V and 3 bases from J, with 12 bases between. The CDR3 loop is CASSFLTARYNEQFF. The CDR3, as DNA: TGTGCCAGCAGCTTTTTGACAGCTCGCTACAATGAGCAGTTCTTC.

This clone was found once. The chain employs TRBV7-2 and TRBJ2-1, with 8 bases lining up with TRBD2. Germline loops: CDR1 SGHTA, CDR2 FQGNSA. J was trimmed by 6 bases and V by 5 bases; bases with no gene match: 15. The CDR3 sequence is 17 residues long. For the CDR3, the DNA is TGTGCCAGCAGCGAGGGGACTAGTCGGGGCTTTTTCAATGAGCAGTTCTTC. This translates into CASSEGTSRGFFNEQFF.

V and J are TRBV5-1 and TRBJ2-1; 8 nucleotides match TRBD1. Per germline, CDR1 SGHRS and CDR2 YFSETQ. The CDR3 length is 16 residues. The V gene end was trimmed by 2 bases and the J gene end by 6 bases; junction bases not matched to a gene: 10. The CDR3 DNA reads as TGCGCCAGCAGCTTTTTCGGGCAGGGGACAGGCAATGAGCAGTTCTTC. It is translated as CASSFFGQGTGNEQFF.